The sequence of this TCR beta chain was determined in a study of early T cells in non-severe SARS-CoV-2 infection. This clonotype was recorded many times. Each CDR3 protein gets one entry after TCRdb re-called the 5' RACE reads with MiXCR. The sample carries more than 60,000 distinct CDR3 sequences, about 9% recorded once. The germline V gene encodes CDR1 DFQATT and CDR2 SNEGSKA (reference sequence). After removal of 6 bases from V and 0 bases from J, the junction contained 2 bases not matched to a gene. The CDR3 consists of 13 residues. The chain couples TRBV20-1 to TRBJ1-5; 7 nucleotides line up with TRBD1. This clonotype was sampled from an adult who was a healthcare worker with PCR-confirmed SARS-CoV-2 infection or an uninfected control (not recorded which). The source material was whole blood. The CDR3 coding sequence is TGCAGTGCGCAGGGGGGTAGCAATCAGCCCCAGCATTTT. Residues: CSAQGGSNQPQHF.